The rows below give T cell receptor beta chains drawn from one sample of a study of cytomegalovirus exposure and HLA in healthy donors. Assay: immunoSEQ multiplex PCR; the TCRdb copy retains only in-frame clones and omits some. The sample lists under 150,000 clones; approximately 83% were seen once. The material sequenced was PBMCs. The origin of the receptors is a woman under 30 in good health and CMV-seronegative. Both conserved end residues are part of each CDR3. D genes are given only for firm matches. Clone size is not always given. Where it is, it says once, few, many or a class for expanded clones.

v_gene: TRBV19
abundance: once
j_gene: TRBJ2-1
d_gene: .
CDR3nt: TGTGCCAGTAGTACGGGTCTCCCCAGCTCCTACAATGAGCAGTTCTTC
CDR3aa: CASSTGLPSSYNEQFF

v_gene: TRBV2
abundance: .
j_gene: TRBJ2-3
d_gene: TRBD1
CDR3nt: TGTGCCAGCCGATCCGGGACAGGGGGCACAGATACGCAGTATTTT
CDR3aa: CASRSGTGGTDTQYF

v_gene: TRBV6-1
abundance: few
j_gene: TRBJ1-1
d_gene: .
CDR3nt: TGTGCCAGCAGTGAAAATCCGTTCACTGAAGCTTTCTTT
CDR3aa: CASSENPFTEAFF

v_gene: TRBV29-1
abundance: few
j_gene: TRBJ1-1
d_gene: .
CDR3nt: TGCAGCGTTGGAGGAGCTTTCTTT
CDR3aa: CSVGGAFF

v_gene: TRBV28
abundance: .
j_gene: TRBJ2-3
d_gene: TRBD1
CDR3nt: TGTGCCAGCAGTCCCGGGACAGGGCTCTTCACAGATACGCAGTATTTT
CDR3aa: CASSPGTGLFTDTQYF

v_gene: TRBV7-2
abundance: .
j_gene: TRBJ2-7
d_gene: TRBD2
CDR3nt: TGTGCCAGCAGCCCCTCACTAGCGAGGTCCTACGAGCAGTACTTC
CDR3aa: CASSPSLARSYEQYF

v_gene: TRBV28
abundance: .
j_gene: TRBJ1-1
d_gene: .
CDR3nt: TGTGCCAGCAGTTTATCCAGGGGCTCAGCTTTCTTT
CDR3aa: CASSLSRGSAFF

v_gene: TRBV27
abundance: .
j_gene: TRBJ2-7
d_gene: .
CDR3nt: TGTGCCAGCAGCTCCGGAGCACCCTACGAGCAGTACTTC
CDR3aa: CASSSGAPYEQYF

v_gene: TRBV6-1
abundance: .
j_gene: TRBJ1-1
d_gene: .
CDR3nt: TGTGCCAGCAGTGAAGCTCACAGTTTGAACACTGAAGCTTTCTTT
CDR3aa: CASSEAHSLNTEAFF

v_gene: TRBV7-7
abundance: .
j_gene: TRBJ2-2
d_gene: .
CDR3nt: TGTGCTAGCAGCTTAGGCGGAGGGGCGCGGGCAACCGGGGAGCTGTTTTTT
CDR3aa: CASSLGGGARATGELFF

v_gene: TRBV4-3
abundance: .
j_gene: TRBJ2-3
d_gene: TRBD1
CDR3nt: TGCGCCAGCAGCCGATCATGGACAGGGTTTGGCACAGATACGCAGTATTTT
CDR3aa: CASSRSWTGFGTDTQYF

v_gene: TRBV5-1
abundance: once
j_gene: TRBJ2-3
d_gene: TRBD2
CDR3nt: TGCGCCAGCAGCCCGAGGACTAGCCGTAGCACAGATACGCAGTATTTT
CDR3aa: CASSPRTSRSTDTQYF

v_gene: TRBV9
abundance: .
j_gene: TRBJ1-2
d_gene: TRBD1
CDR3nt: TGTGCCAGCAGCGTAAGGGGGCGAGATGGCTACACCTTC
CDR3aa: CASSVRGRDGYTF

v_gene: TRBV2
abundance: .
j_gene: TRBJ1-6
d_gene: .
CDR3nt: TGTGCCAGCAGTGAAGTCAGGGTCGGATCACCCCTCCACTTT
CDR3aa: CASSEVRVGSPLHF

v_gene: TRBV6-6
abundance: .
j_gene: TRBJ2-7
d_gene: .
CDR3nt: TGTGCCAGCACCCCCGACTACTTGGGCGAGCAGTACTTC
CDR3aa: CASTPDYLGEQYF

v_gene: TRBV28
abundance: .
j_gene: TRBJ1-5
d_gene: .
CDR3nt: TGTGCCAGCAGTTCACAGGGTAGCAATCAGCCCCAGCATTTT
CDR3aa: CASSSQGSNQPQHF

v_gene: TRBV5-1
abundance: .
j_gene: TRBJ2-1
d_gene: .
CDR3nt: TGCGCCAGCAGCTTGTCAGGGGACATCTACAATGAGCAGTTCTTC
CDR3aa: CASSLSGDIYNEQFF

v_gene: TRBV19
abundance: few
j_gene: TRBJ2-1
d_gene: TRBD1
CDR3nt: TGTGCCAGTGTAGACAGGGGTTCCTACAATGAGCAGTTCTTC
CDR3aa: CASVDRGSYNEQFF

v_gene: TRBV10-3
abundance: .
j_gene: TRBJ1-4
d_gene: TRBD1
CDR3nt: TGTGCCATCAGTGAAGGGACAGGGAGTGAAAAACTGTTTTTT
CDR3aa: CAISEGTGSEKLFF

v_gene: TRBV4-1
abundance: .
j_gene: TRBJ2-2
d_gene: .
CDR3nt: TGCGCCAGCAGCCAAGTGATTTCTAGCTCGAACACCGGGGAGCTGTTTTTT
CDR3aa: CASSQVISSSNTGELFF

v_gene: TRBV7-9
abundance: .
j_gene: TRBJ1-4
d_gene: .
CDR3nt: TGTGCCAGCAGCTCAGACAGGCCGGCAACTAATGAAAAACTGTTTTTT
CDR3aa: CASSSDRPATNEKLFF

v_gene: TRBV11-2
abundance: .
j_gene: TRBJ2-2
d_gene: .
CDR3nt: TGTGCCAGCAGCTTAGATCGGGTGGGGGGAACCGGGGAGCTGTTTTTT
CDR3aa: CASSLDRVGGTGELFF

v_gene: TRBV2
abundance: .
j_gene: TRBJ2-7
d_gene: TRBD1
CDR3nt: TGTGCCAGCAGTAAAACGACAGGGACCTCCTACGAGCAGTACTTC
CDR3aa: CASSKTTGTSYEQYF

v_gene: TRBV4-1
abundance: .
j_gene: TRBJ1-2
d_gene: TRBD1
CDR3nt: TGCGCCAGCAGCCAAGCGGTTGGACAGGTGGGAAAGGGGATATATGGCTACACCTTC
CDR3aa: CASSQAVGQVGKGIYGYTF

v_gene: TRBV2
abundance: once
j_gene: TRBJ1-5
d_gene: TRBD1
CDR3nt: TGTGCCAGCAGTGTTCAGGGGGCTGGGCAGCCCCAGCATTTT
CDR3aa: CASSVQGAGQPQHF

v_gene: TRBV9
abundance: .
j_gene: TRBJ1-2
d_gene: TRBD1
CDR3nt: TGTGCCAGCAGCGTAGGGTCTGCAGGGGGCCATGGCTACACCTTC
CDR3aa: CASSVGSAGGHGYTF

v_gene: TRBV19
abundance: .
j_gene: TRBJ1-5
d_gene: TRBD1
CDR3nt: TGTGCCAGTAGCCCCGGGACAGGGGGGGGGCAGCCCCAGCATTTT
CDR3aa: CASSPGTGGGQPQHF

v_gene: TRBV19
abundance: .
j_gene: TRBJ1-4
d_gene: TRBD1
CDR3nt: TGTGCCAGTAAGGGGACAGGGCTTGAAAAACTGTTTTTT
CDR3aa: CASKGTGLEKLFF

v_gene: TRBV5-6
abundance: once
j_gene: TRBJ1-6
d_gene: .
CDR3nt: TGTGCCAGCAGCTTGGGGGGGCTCAGATCACCCCTCCACTTT
CDR3aa: CASSLGGLRSPLHF

v_gene: TRBV4-3
abundance: .
j_gene: TRBJ2-3
d_gene: TRBD1
CDR3nt: TGCGCCAGCAGCCCCAACCGGGACAGAGGCACAGATACGCAGTATTTT
CDR3aa: CASSPNRDRGTDTQYF

v_gene: TRBV5-1
abundance: .
j_gene: TRBJ2-7
d_gene: .
CDR3nt: TGCGCCAGCAGAGCCGGGACTCGAGCCTACGAGCAGTACTTC
CDR3aa: CASRAGTRAYEQYF

v_gene: TRBV29-1
abundance: .
j_gene: TRBJ2-4
d_gene: .
CDR3nt: TGCAGCGTTGCGCGTGGGGAGGCCAAAAACATTCAGTACTTC
CDR3aa: CSVARGEAKNIQYF

v_gene: TRBV30
abundance: .
j_gene: TRBJ1-5
d_gene: TRBD1
CDR3nt: TGTGCCTGGAGCGGGACAGGGAGGTTTCCCCAGCATTTT
CDR3aa: CAWSGTGRFPQHF

v_gene: TRBV19
abundance: .
j_gene: TRBJ1-5
d_gene: .
CDR3nt: TGTGCCAGTAGCCGAGGACAGATCAATCAGCCCCAGCATTTT
CDR3aa: CASSRGQINQPQHF

v_gene: TRBV5-1
abundance: .
j_gene: TRBJ2-2
d_gene: TRBD2
CDR3nt: TGCGCCAGCAGCTACCTAGCGGGGGGGAACACCGGGGAGCTGTTTTTT
CDR3aa: CASSYLAGGNTGELFF

v_gene: TRBV18
abundance: few
j_gene: TRBJ2-2
d_gene: .
CDR3nt: TGTGCCAGCTGCAGGGGGGCCAACACCGGGGAGCTGTTTTTT
CDR3aa: CASCRGANTGELFF

v_gene: TRBV19
abundance: .
j_gene: TRBJ1-1
d_gene: TRBD1
CDR3nt: TGTGCCAGTAGTTCGACAGGGGGAGGGACTGAAGCTTTCTTT
CDR3aa: CASSSTGGGTEAFF